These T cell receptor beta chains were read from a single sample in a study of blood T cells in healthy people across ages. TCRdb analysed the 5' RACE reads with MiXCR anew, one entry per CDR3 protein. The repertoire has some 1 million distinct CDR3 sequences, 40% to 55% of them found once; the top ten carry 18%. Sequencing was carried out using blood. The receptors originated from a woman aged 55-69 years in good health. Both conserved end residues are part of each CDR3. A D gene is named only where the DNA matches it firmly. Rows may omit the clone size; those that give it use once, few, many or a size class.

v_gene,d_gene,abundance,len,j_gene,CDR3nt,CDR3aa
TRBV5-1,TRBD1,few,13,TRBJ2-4,TGCGCCAGCTCCGGGACAGACAAAAACATTCAGTACTTC,CASSGTDKNIQYF
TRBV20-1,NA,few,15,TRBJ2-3,TGCAGTGCTAGAGTGTACTTGTCTAGCACAGATACGCAGTATTTT,CSARVYLSSTDTQYF
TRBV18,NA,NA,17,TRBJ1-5,TGTGCCAGCTCACCATTTTCGACCGAGTCTCTATTACGGCCCCAGCATTTT,CASSPFSTESLLRPQHF
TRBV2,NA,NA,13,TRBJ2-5,TGTGCCAGCAGGCGCGAGGTCCAAGAGACCCAGTACTTC,CASRREVQETQYF
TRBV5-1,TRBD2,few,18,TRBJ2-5,TGCGCCAGCAGCTTTCCTTCGGGAGGAAGGGGTTTCCAAGAGACCCAGTACTTC,CASSFPSGGRGFQETQYF
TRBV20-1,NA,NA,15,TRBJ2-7,TGCAGTGCTAGGGATGCGAAGGACTACACCTACGAGCAGTACTTC,CSARDAKDYTYEQYF
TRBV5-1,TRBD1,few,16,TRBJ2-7,TGCGCCAGCAGCCCCGGCTTTGACAGGGCATACTACGAGCAGTACTTC,CASSPGFDRAYYEQYF
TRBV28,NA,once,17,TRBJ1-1,TGTGCCAGCACCCCTCCTTTTCGGACAGCAATGAACACTGAAGCTTTCTTT,CASTPPFRTAMNTEAFF
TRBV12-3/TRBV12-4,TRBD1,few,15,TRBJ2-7,TGTGCCAGCAGACTCCGGGACAGGGAAACCTACGAGCAGTACTTC,CASRLRDRETYEQYF
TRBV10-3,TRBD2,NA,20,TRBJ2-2,TGTGCCATCAGGGGAGACAGGACTAGCGGGAGGGCCGGGGACACCGGGGAGCTGTTTTTT,CAIRGDRTSGRAGDTGELFF
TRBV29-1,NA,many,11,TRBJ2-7,TGCAGCGGACTCGCGGGTCGGGGGCAGTACTTC,CSGLAGRGQYF
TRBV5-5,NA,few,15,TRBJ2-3,TGTGCCAGCAGCTCCCTAGTCCAGTCGACAGATACGCAGTATTTT,CASSSLVQSTDTQYF
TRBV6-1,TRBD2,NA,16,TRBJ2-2,TGTGCCAGCAGTGCCCGGACTAGCGTGAACACCGGGGAGCTGTTTTTT,CASSARTSVNTGELFF
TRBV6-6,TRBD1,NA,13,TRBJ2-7,TGTGCCAGCCGGGACAGTTTCTCCTACGAGCAGTACTTC,CASRDSFSYEQYF
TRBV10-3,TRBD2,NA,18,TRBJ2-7,TGTGCCATCAGTGAGTCGAAGGGCGGACTAGCGGGAGCATTCGAGCAGTACTTC,CAISESKGGLAGAFEQYF
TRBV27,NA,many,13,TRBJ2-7,TGTGCCAGCAGTTTCTTGTCCTCCTACGAGCAGTACTTC,CASSFLSSYEQYF
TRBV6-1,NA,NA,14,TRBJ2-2,TGTGCCAGCAGTGAAGCCATCTATGGAGGGGAGCTGTTTTTT,CASSEAIYGGELFF
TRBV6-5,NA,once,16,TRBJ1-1,TGTGCCAGCAGTTTCGTAGGGCTACCGATGAACACTGAAGCTTTCTTT,CASSFVGLPMNTEAFF
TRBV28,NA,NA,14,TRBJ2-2,TGTGCCAGCAGTTCTGGGGGCGCGATCGGGGAGCTGTTTTTT,CASSSGGAIGELFF
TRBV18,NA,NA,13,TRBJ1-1,TGTGCCAGCTCACCAGGACAAAGGATCTACGCTTTCTTT,CASSPGQRIYAFF